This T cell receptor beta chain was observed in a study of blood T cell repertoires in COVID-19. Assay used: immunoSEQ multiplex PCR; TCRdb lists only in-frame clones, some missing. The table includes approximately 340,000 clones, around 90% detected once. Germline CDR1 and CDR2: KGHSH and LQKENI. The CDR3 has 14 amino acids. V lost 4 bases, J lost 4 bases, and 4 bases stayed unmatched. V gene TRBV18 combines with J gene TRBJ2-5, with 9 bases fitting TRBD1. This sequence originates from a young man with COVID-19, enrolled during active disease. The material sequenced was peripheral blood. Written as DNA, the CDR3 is TGTGCCAGCTCACGACCGGGACAGGGAGAGACCCAGTACTTC. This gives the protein CASSRPGQGETQYF.